Shown below are 5 T cell receptor beta chains from a single sample sequenced in a study of early T cells in non-severe SARS-CoV-2 infection. TCRdb re-called the 5' RACE reads through MiXCR, storing one row per CDR3 protein. The repertoire has approximately 90,000 distinct CDR3 sequences, around 12% of them found once; the top ten carry 4.4%. The source material was whole blood, sampled at baseline. The receptors stem from an adult who was a healthcare worker with PCR-confirmed SARS-CoV-2 infection or an uninfected control (not recorded which).

The V and J genes are TRBV2 and TRBJ1-2; 8 nucleotides agree with TRBD1. CDR3 length equals 13 residues. Germline V gene lookup returns CDR1 SNHLY and CDR2 FYNNEI. Trimming at V came to 6 bases and at J to 8 bases, leaving 8 bases not matched to a gene. The CDR3 reads CASRATGGGGYTF. DNA for the CDR3: TGTGCCAGCAGAGCAACAGGGGGAGGCGGCTACACCTTC.

This chain connects TRBV20-1 to TRBJ2-2, with no clear D. CDR1 and CDR2 (germline): DFQATT, SNEGSKA (reference sequence). The CDR3 covers 14 residues. Trimming cost V 5 bases and J 1 base, with 11 bases left between them. Here the CDR3 DNA reads TGCAGTGCTTACCCAAAGGGGAACACCGGGGAGCTGTTTTTT. Translating gives CSAYPKGNTGELFF.

This chain links TRBV10-3 with TRBJ2-5; D is possibly TRBD1 or TRBD2 (5 bases each). The CDR3 has 13 residues. The germline V and J ends were trimmed by 6 bases and 5 bases, with 13 bases remaining between them. Germline lookup yields CDR1 ENHRY and CDR2 SYGVKD. The CDR3: CAIRERGSETQYF. The CDR3 DNA reads TGTGCCATCAGGGAGAGGGGCTCGGAGACCCAGTACTTC.

V is TRBV6-2 or TRBV6-3 and J is TRBJ1-1; D possibly corresponds to TRBD1 (6 bases). Trimming pared 6 bases from V and 9 bases from J, leaving 17 bases between. Germline V gene data show CDR1 as MNHEY and CDR2 as SVGEGT. The CDR3 runs 13 residues. DNA of the CDR3: TGTGCCAGCAGAGAACACGGACAGAATAAAGCTTTCTTT. Protein: CASREHGQNKAFF.

This clonotype was picked up a small number of times. This sequence joins TRBV10-3 and TRBJ1-2; maybe TRBD1 (5 bases). The CDR3 is 12 residues long. Trimming removed 10 bases from V and 5 bases from J, with 14 bases in between. Germline V gene lookup returns CDR1 ENHRY and CDR2 SYGVKD. The CDR3 coding sequence is TGTGCCACAGAGACAGCACTATATGGCTACACCTTC. Protein product: CATETALYGYTF.